The subject of this entry is one T cell receptor (beta chain). The protocol was immunoSEQ multiplex PCR, while the TCRdb copy is restricted to in-frame clones and leaves out a portion. The sample has 150,000 to 200,000 clones, about 90% seen once. CDR1 is MDHEN and CDR2 is SYDVKM in the germline V gene. Trimming left V 1 base short and J 4 bases short, with 14 bases between. CDR3 length: 16 residues. The data are from a study of control samples from healthy donors and cancer patients. Material for sequencing was blood. The clonotype originates from a man aged 25 to 40 in good health. The chain employs TRBV28 and TRBJ1-3, with D hard to call. In DNA, the CDR3 is TGTGCCAGCAGTTTATCACCGGCCCGCGCCGGAAACACCATATATTTT. Translated: CASSLSPARAGNTIYF.